This T cell receptor (beta chain) was retrieved from a study of OX40 agonist ivuxolimab in advanced cancers. This clone was seen more than once but under ten times. V lost 1 base and J 3 bases, leaving 9 bases between the germline ends. In germline, CDR1 is LGHNA, CDR2 YSLEER. The CDR3 loop spans 15 amino acids. Measured with immunoSEQ multiplex PCR; TCRdb has only the in-frame clones, and not every one. The data show about 76,000 clones, approximately 87% seen once. The specimen was CD4+ or CD8+ T cells sorted from blood, collected in a trial of the OX40 agonist ivuxolimab. This rearrangement joins TRBV4-3 to TRBJ2-2; D perhaps matches TRBD1 (6 bases). The receptor comes from an adult with an advanced solid tumor such as melanoma, head and neck, liver or kidney cancer. This chain's CDR3 is CASSQGGGYTGELFF. In DNA, the CDR3 is TGCGCCAGCAGCCAAGGAGGGGGTTACACCGGGGAGCTGTTTTTT.